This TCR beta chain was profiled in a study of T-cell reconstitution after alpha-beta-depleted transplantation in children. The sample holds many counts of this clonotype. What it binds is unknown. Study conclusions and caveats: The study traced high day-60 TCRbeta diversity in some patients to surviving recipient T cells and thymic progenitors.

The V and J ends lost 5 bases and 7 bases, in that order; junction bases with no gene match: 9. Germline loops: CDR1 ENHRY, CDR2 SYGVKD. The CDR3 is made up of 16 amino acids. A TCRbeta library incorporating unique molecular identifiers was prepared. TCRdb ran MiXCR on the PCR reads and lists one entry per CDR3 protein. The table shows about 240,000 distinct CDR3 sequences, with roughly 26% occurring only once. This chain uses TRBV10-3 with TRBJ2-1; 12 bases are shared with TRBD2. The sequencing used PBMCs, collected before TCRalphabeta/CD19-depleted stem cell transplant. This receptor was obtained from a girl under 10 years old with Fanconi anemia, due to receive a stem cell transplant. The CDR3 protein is CAISHSSGGASNEQFF. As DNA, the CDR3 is TGTGCCATCAGTCATTCTAGCGGGGGGGCGAGTAATGAGCAGTTCTTC.